This T cell receptor (beta chain) was sequenced for a study of OX40 agonist ivuxolimab in advanced cancers. The V gene lost 0 bases and the J gene lost 5 bases, with 19 bases spanning the gap. CDR3 length: 17 amino acids. Germline CDR1 and CDR2: MGHRA and YSYEKL. Only in-frame clones appear in the TCRdb table, and some are missing; sequencing was by immunoSEQ multiplex PCR. The data show 75,000 to 100,000 clones, 80% to 90% seen once. The sequencing here drew on CD4+ or CD8+ T cells sorted from blood, taken in a trial of the OX40 agonist ivuxolimab. The genes are TRBV4-1 and TRBJ1-2; D possibly corresponds to TRBD1 (6 bases). This TCR was sampled from an adult with an advanced solid tumor such as melanoma, head and neck, liver or kidney cancer. CDR3 sequence reads: CASSQEMEQGSEYGYTF. The CDR3 region has the DNA TGCGCCAGCAGCCAAGAAATGGAACAGGGCAGCGAGTATGGCTACACCTTC.